What follows are 17 T cell receptor beta chains derived from one specimen sequenced in a study of tissue T cells after allogeneic stem cell transplantation. Regarding time point: mouse harvest day 7 after allogeneic transplant. Tail vein injection delivered 10^7 T-cell-depleted bone marrow cells and 10^6 splenic CD5+ T cells. TCRdb keeps only in-frame clones here, not all; method: immunoSEQ multiplex PCR. This table has around 6,700 clones, more than 40% appearing once. Source material: gut tissue. The receptors originated from a female BALB/c mouse given C57BL/6 T cells with graft-versus-host disease after an allogeneic hematopoietic cell transplant.

To note about this clone: The gene names here belong to mouse. The CDR3 loop is CASSRGRGYNNQAPLF. The part of the CDR3 DNA that was read is TGTGCCAGCAGTCGAGGCAGGGGGTATAACAACCAGGCTCCGCTT. The chain joins TRBV26 to TRBJ1-5, with TRBD1 matching over 7 bases. With the read ending 1 residue before the CDR3 end, the germline J gene is used to fill in that end. V shed 4 bases, J shed 0 bases, and the junction held 6 bases outside the gene matches. The CDR3 sequence is 16 residues long. Germline CDR1 reads KGHPV; CDR2 reads FQNQEV (reference sequence).

This clone occurred a few times. Here the gene names and germline are mouse. The read ends 1 residue shy of where the CDR3 ends; the end is completed using the germline J gene. The V and J genes are TRBV16 and TRBJ2-5; D is ambiguous. The ends were cut back, 3 bases at V and 6 bases at J, with 7 bases in the middle. This CDR3 is built from 12 residues. Germline loops: CDR1 SGHSA, CDR2 FRNQAP. The sequenced part of the CDR3 DNA is TGTGCAAGCAGCTTGAGGGATGACACCCAGTAC. Translation: CASSLRDDTQY. The full CDR3 protein reads CASSLRDDTQYF.

As to this clone: Germline and genes here are mouse. The CDR3 end is not reached by the read, which stops 1 residue before it; the germline J gene fills it in. This chain links TRBV13-1 with TRBJ2-7; the D gene is possibly TRBD1 (6 bases). Germline loops: CDR1 NSHNY, CDR2 SYGAGN. Trimming took 1 base from V and 1 from J, leaving 12 bases between them. This CDR3 spans 15 amino acids. The CDR3 DNA, read in part, is TGTGCCAGCAGTGATCCCCGGGACAATTCCTATGAACAGTAC. This sequence encodes CASSDPRDNSYEQY. The full CDR3 protein is CASSDPRDNSYEQYF.

To note about this clone: Mouse gene names and germline throughout. The missing CDR3 end, 1 residue past where the read stops, is filled in from the germline J gene. The V and J genes are TRBV13-2 and TRBJ1-5, with 7 positions matching TRBD1. Germline values: CDR1 NNHNN, CDR2 SYGAGS (reference sequence). V was pared by 0 bases and J by 1 base, with 10 bases of the junction left unmatched. The CDR3 extends over 18 amino acids. CDR3 bases read: TGTGCCAGCGGTGATGCAGAGGCAGGGGGGAGGAACAACCAGGCTCCGCTT. This codes for CASGDAEAGGRNNQAPL. The complete CDR3 reads CASGDAEAGGRNNQAPLF.

A remark on this clone: Germline and genes here are mouse. Sequencing ends 1 residue short of the CDR3 end; the germline J gene provides the rest. The rearrangement uses TRBV16 and TRBJ1-2, with D tentatively TRBD1 (6 bases). The V end lost 1 base, the J end lost 1 base, and 16 bases lay between the germline ends. Germline-derived CDR1 and CDR2 are SGHSA and FRNQAP. CDR3 size: 17 residues. The chain's CDR3 is CASSLVAQGRGNSDYTF. The CDR3 bases that were read are TGTGCAAGCAGCTTAGTCGCGCAGGGGCGGGGAAACTCCGACTACACC.

Notes on this clone: Genes and germline come from the mouse. The DNA ends 1 residue before the CDR3 does, and the rest of the CDR3 is filled in from the germline J gene. The J gene is TRBJ2-5, the V gene TRBV19, with D maybe TRBD2 (6 bases). Between the trimmed V and J ends, which lost 4 bases and 2 bases, there was a span of 8 bases. The CDR3 length is 13 residues. Germline V lookup: CDR1 FNHDT, CDR2 SITEND (reference sequence). The part of the CDR3 DNA that was read is TGTGCCAGCAGTTACTGGGTCCAAGACACCCAGTAC. Encoded protein: CASSYWVQDTQY. The CDR3 reads in full as CASSYWVQDTQYF.

As for this clone: The genes are named according to mouse. The read stops 1 residue short of the end of the CDR3; the missing end is completed from the germline J gene. The chain couples TRBV26 to TRBJ2-5; the D is unclear. CDR3 size: 11 residues. V lost 4 bases, J lost 4 bases, and 3 bases lay in between. Germline CDR1 KGHPV, CDR2 FQNQEV (reference sequence). The part of the CDR3 DNA that was read is TGTGCCAGCAGTCCCAAAGACACCCAGTAC. Translated: CASSPKDTQY. The CDR3 as a whole reads CASSPKDTQYF.

This clone appeared a few times. All gene names here are mouse names. Read data end 1 residue before the CDR3 end; the end is taken from the germline J gene. The chain carries TRBV26 and TRBJ1-4, with D maybe TRBD1 (6 bases). V lost 3 bases, J lost 7 bases, and 9 bases lay in between. Germline V lookup: CDR1 KGHPV, CDR2 FQNQEV (reference sequence). The CDR3 runs to 13 residues. CDR3 bases read: TGTGCCAGCAGTCTATCAGGGGCCGAAAGATTATTT. This translates into CASSLSGAERLF. The CDR3 reads in full as CASSLSGAERLFF. The variable domain in full, with the rest retrieved from reference TRBV26 and TRBJ1-4, is NSKVIQTPRYLVKGQGQKAKMRCIPEKGHPVVFWYQQNKNNEFKFLINFQNQEVLQQIDMTEKRFSAECPSNSPCSLEIQSSEAGDSALYLCASSLSGAERLFFGHGTKLSVL.

In regard to this clone: Germline and genes: mouse. This CDR3 reads CASSPQGSNERLFF. CDR3 DNA, as far as it was read: TGTGCCAGCTCCCCACAGGGATCCAACGAAAGATTATTT. The J gene is TRBJ1-4, the V gene TRBV12-2; tentative D call: TRBD1 (6 bases). The read finishes 1 residue shy of the CDR3 end, and the germline J gene is used to complete it. This CDR3 region has 14 residues. V lost 4 bases and J 2 bases, leaving 10 bases between the germline ends. The germline CDR1 and CDR2 sequences are SGHLS and HYDKME.

As for this clone: Mouse names are used for the genes. The read gets to within 1 residue of the CDR3 end, and the germline J gene fills in the rest. The chain combines TRBV23 with TRBJ1-3; whether TRBD1, the table's D call, matches the DNA was not checked. Germline values: CDR1 KGHTA, CDR2 FQNQQP. This CDR3 spans 14 amino acids. The CDR3 sequence: CSSSQEGSGNTLYF. The part of the CDR3 DNA that was read is TGCTCCAGCAGTCAAGAGGGTTCTGGAAATACGCTCTAT.

Remarks on this clone: All gene names here are mouse names. The read is 1 residue too short to cover the CDR3 end, so that end is filled in from the germline J gene. The chain couples TRBV13-2 to TRBJ2-5; 7 nucleotides line up with TRBD1. Germline trimming cut 2 bases from V and 0 bases from J; bases unmatched to any gene: 0. The CDR3 runs to 14 residues. Germline loops: CDR1 NNHNN, CDR2 SYGAGS (reference sequence). The CDR3 reads CASGDRGNQDTQYF. The DNA read from the CDR3 is TGTGCCAGCGGTGACAGGGGGAACCAAGACACCCAGTAC.

Comment on this clone: Mouse germline and gene names are used. The DNA ends 1 residue before the CDR3 does, and the rest of the CDR3 is filled in from the germline J gene. The chain uses TRBV2 and TRBJ2-5, with a tentative D call TRBD2 (5 bases). V lost 0 bases to trimming and J lost 5 bases, with 6 bases between them. This CDR3 contains 13 residues. From germline, CDR1 is LGHNA and CDR2 YSYQKL. The CDR3 sequence is CASSQDLGDTQYF. The CDR3 bases that were read are TGTGCCAGCAGCCAAGACCTGGGAGACACCCAGTAC.

Note on this clone: Gene names and germline match the mouse. The read ends 1 residue shy of where the CDR3 ends; the end is completed using the germline J gene. This sequence joins TRBV26 and TRBJ1-1, with TRBD1 matching over 9 bases. Germline V gene data show CDR1 as KGHPV and CDR2 as FQNQEV (reference sequence). The junction had 1 base not matched to a gene; V was cut back by 5 bases and J by 0 bases. The CDR3 has 14 amino acids. The CDR3 here is CASSDRGTNTEVFF. The DNA read from the CDR3 is TGTGCCAGCAGTGACAGGGGGACAAACACAGAAGTCTTC. The full variable domain, in which reference TRBV26 and TRBJ1-1 provide the parts outside the CDR3, is NSKVIQTPRYLVKGQGQKAKMRCIPEKGHPVVFWYQQNKNNEFKFLINFQNQEVLQQIDMTEKRFSAECPSNSPCSLEIQSSEAGDSALYLCASSDRGTNTEVFFGKGTRLTVV.

Worth noting for this clone: The gene symbols are mouse symbols. The DNA ends 1 residue before the CDR3 does, and the rest of the CDR3 is filled in from the germline J gene. The V and J genes are TRBV3 and TRBJ1-4; tentatively, D is TRBD1 (5 bases). The V and J ends lost 2 bases and 2 bases respectively, with 6 bases between them. The CDR3 is 14 residues long. CDR1 and CDR2 from the germline V gene are SNHLY and FYNGKV (reference sequence). Incomplete CDR3 DNA: TGTGCCAGCAGCTTACGGGGCTCCAACGAAAGATTATTT. Amino acids: CASSLRGSNERLF. The CDR3 as a whole reads CASSLRGSNERLFF.

To note about this clone: Gene names and germline match the mouse. The read finishes 1 residue shy of the CDR3 end, and the germline J gene is used to complete it. Other DNA sequences in the same sample also yield this CDR3. The J gene is TRBJ2-7, the V gene TRBV15; 7 nucleotides line up with TRBD2. Germline values: CDR1 SGHND, CDR2 FRSKSL. The CDR3 is 13 residues long. The V and J ends lost 2 bases and 3 bases, in that order; junction bases with no gene match: 1. The CDR3 bases that were read are TGTGCCAGCAGTTTATTGGGGGGCTATGAACAGTAC. This encodes CASSLLGGYEQY. The CDR3 as a whole reads CASSLLGGYEQYF.

Comment on this clone: Mouse gene names and germline throughout. With the read ending 1 residue before the CDR3 end, the germline J gene is used to fill in that end. J is TRBJ2-5 and V is TRBV13-1; the D is unclear. The CDR3 runs to 16 residues. V gave up 0 bases and J gave up 0 bases, with 11 bases separating them. Germline V gene data show CDR1 as NSHNY and CDR2 as SYGAGN. This chain's CDR3 is CASSDAGRFNQDTQYF. The CDR3 DNA, read in part, is TGTGCCAGCAGTGATGCCGGCAGGTTTAACCAAGACACCCAGTAC.

Points on this clone: Genes and germline are mouse. The CDR3 extends 1 residue past the end of the read, so its final part is completed from the germline J gene. The V gene is TRBV30, the J gene TRBJ2-7, with D perhaps matching TRBD2 (6 bases). With 0 bases removed from V and 0 bases from J, the gap between germline ends came to 12 bases. This CDR3 has 15 amino acids. Germline loops: CDR1 SQVVS, CDR2 ANEGSEA. The part of the CDR3 DNA that was read is TGTAGTTCTAGAGATGTGGGGGAGAGCTCCTATGAACAGTAC. Protein: CSSRDVGESSYEQY. The whole CDR3 region reads CSSRDVGESSYEQYF.